This T cell receptor beta chain derives from a study of CD8+CD57+ T cells in acquired aplastic anemia. Overall study context: CD4+ and CD8+ cells, once sorted, gave DNA averaging about 3 ug. Read counts for CD4+ cells (from healthy donors) averaged around 11 million.

Study results and limitations: The CD8+ Simpson's diversity of patients and controls was not significantly different. Around 29 shared CD8+ CDR3s appeared highly expressed within patients' immunodominant clones.

Details on this clonotype: The target antigen is unknown. A read error is likely, as this CDR3 ends without the conserved phenylalanine or tryptophan.

V was cut by 6 bases and J by 12 bases, with 20 bases left in between. From germline, CDR1 is KGHDR and CDR2 SFDVKD. CDR3 length equals 14 residues. Profiles of TCR beta VDJ and CDR3 were generated from a genomic DNA template. TCRdb analysed the reads with MiXCR anew, one entry per CDR3 protein. The data contain about 400,000 distinct CDR3 sequences, 60% to 80% of them singletons. The receptor's source is a human donor in good health, serving as a control. Sequenced sample: sorted CD4+, CD8+, or CD8+CD57+ T cells (not recorded which) from PBMCs. The chain is built from TRBV24-1 and TRBJ2-1; maybe TRBD2 (5 bases). In DNA form, the CDR3 reads TGTGCCACCAGTACCTTCCTCGTTGGGAGCGGGCAGTTCGTC. Amino acids: CATSTFLVGSGQFV.